This entry concerns a single TCR beta chain. Germline V gene data show CDR1 as MRHNA and CDR2 as SNTAGT. The V gene lost 7 bases and the J gene lost 3 bases, with 9 bases spanning the gap. This CDR3 is 12 amino acids long. Patients got ipilimumab 1 mg/kg beginning 14 to 28 days post-transplant. Profiled with immunoSEQ multiplex PCR; TCRdb holds only in-frame clones, not every one. Found here are about 25,000 clones, more than 70% of them singletons; the top ten hold roughly 5.5%. The data stem from a study of ipilimumab plus nivolumab after autologous stem cell transplantation. Study details: Typical patient got 5 ipilimumab doses and about eight nivolumab doses (median).

The TCR was taken from a male donor with diffuse large B-cell lymphoma. Material: PBMCs, obtained in a trial of ipilimumab plus nivolumab as post-transplant consolidation. The chain uses TRBV6-4 and TRBJ1-1; D is ambiguous. This chain's CDR3 is CASKGMDTEAFF. The CDR3 DNA is TGTGCCAGCAAAGGGATGGACACTGAAGCTTTCTTT.